These 27 T cell receptor beta chains originate from one sample sequenced in a study of cytomegalovirus exposure and HLA in healthy donors. Method: immunoSEQ multiplex PCR; TCRdb's copy keeps in-frame clones and lacks some. The table lists fewer than 200,000 clones, about 96% of them singletons. The specimen was PBMCs. The source is a woman aged 18-29 years in good health and CMV-seronegative.

The J gene is TRBJ1-2, the V gene TRBV19; no firm D call. In germline, CDR1 is LNHDA, CDR2 SQIVND (reference sequence). The CDR3 runs 16 residues. Trimming stripped 5 bases from V and 7 bases from J, with 23 bases between. CDR3 sequence: CASSSPRGGKLFGYTF. CDR3 nucleotide sequence: TGTGCCAGTAGTTCGCCTCGCGGAGGGAAGCTCTTTGGCTACACCTTC. Filled out from reference TRBV19 and TRBJ1-2, the complete variable domain reads DGGITQSPKYLFRKEGQNVTLSCEQNLNHDAMYWYRQDPGQGLRLIYYSQIVNDFQKGDIAEGYSVSREKKESFPLTVTSAQKNPTAFYLCASSSPRGGKLFGYTFGSGTRLTVV.

This clone was seen only once. The V call is TRBV5-1, the J call TRBJ2-5, with TRBD1 matching over 7 bases. The CDR3 has 13 residues. J gave up 5 bases and V 4 bases, and 5 bases lay outside the gene matches. The germline CDR1 and CDR2 sequences are SGHRS and YFSETQ. The CDR3 DNA follows: TGCGCCAGCAGCGGGGGACAGTCGGAGACCCAGTACTTC. Its translation: CASSGGQSETQYF.

The chain joins TRBV7-8 to TRBJ2-7, with D unresolved. The germline V gene encodes CDR1 SGHVS and CDR2 FQNEAQ. The CDR3 is 12 amino acids. Trimming took 6 bases from V and 0 from J, leaving 6 bases between them. CDR3 in DNA: TGTGCCAGCAGTCCGAGCTCCTACGAGCAGTACTTC. It codes for CASSPSSYEQYF.

This sequence joins TRBV13 and TRBJ2-3, with TRBD2 as a possible D gene (7 bases). The germline V gene encodes CDR1 PRHDT and CDR2 FYEKMQ (reference sequence). CDR3 length equals 15 residues. V lost 3 bases and J lost 1, with 11 bases in between. CDR3 DNA sequence: TGTGCCAGCAGCTTCACGCGGGGGCGCACAGATACGCAGTATTTT. It is translated as CASSFTRGRTDTQYF.

This clone showed up just once. The V and J genes are TRBV19 and TRBJ1-5, with D possibly being TRBD1 (6 bases). Per the germline V gene, CDR1 is LNHDA and CDR2 is SQIVND (reference sequence). The V end lost 7 bases, the J end lost 4 bases, and 14 bases lay between the germline ends. CDR3 length equals 14 residues. In nucleotides, the CDR3 is TGTGCCAGTACCACCGCCGACAGGAATCAGCCCCAGCATTTT. This translates into CASTTADRNQPQHF.

This chain connects TRBV9 to TRBJ1-3; a weak D match, TRBD1 (6 bases). Trimming removed 4 bases from V and 4 bases from J, with 15 bases in between. There are 15 residues in the CDR3. CDR1 is SGDLS, CDR2 YYNGEE, per germline. The CDR3 region is CASSPAGVPGNTIYF. The CDR3 DNA is TGTGCCAGCAGCCCAGCAGGGGTACCAGGAAACACCATATATTTT.

V is TRBV4-3 and J is TRBJ1-3, with 8 bases lining up with TRBD1. This CDR3 comprises 15 residues. J gave up 1 base and V 4 bases, and 3 bases lay outside the gene matches. Germline CDR1 and CDR2: LGHNA and YSLEER. CDR3 DNA sequence: TGCGCCAGCAGCCCGGACAGGGTGTCTGGAAACACCATATATTTT. It codes for CASSPDRVSGNTIYF.

The V call is TRBV30, the J call TRBJ1-2, with 11 nucleotides matching TRBD1. Germline CDR1 and CDR2: GTSNPN and SVGIG (reference sequence). The CDR3 extends over 13 amino acids. The ends lost 3 bases at V and 7 bases at J; junction bases unmatched: 4. CDR3 protein: CAWSPGTGGGYTF. The CDR3 DNA reads TGTGCCTGGAGCCCCGGGACAGGGGGTGGCTACACCTTC. The complete variable domain, with remaining parts taken from reference TRBV30 and TRBJ1-2, reads SQTIHQWPATLVQPVGSPLSLECTVEGTSNPNLYWYRQAAGRGLQLLFYSVGIGQISSEVPQNLSASRPQDRQFILSSKKLLLSDSGFYLCAWSPGTGGGYTFGSGTRLTVV.

J is TRBJ1-2 and V is TRBV21-1; the table calls TRBD1, which could not be checked here. TRBV21-1 is labeled a pseudogene. The CDR3 consists of 15 residues. The CDR3 loop is CASSCRDRGFCGYTF. The DNA of the CDR3 is TGTGCCAGCAGCTGCCGGGACAGGGGATTTTGTGGCTACACCTTC.

This clone is a singleton in its sample. The chain uses TRBV2 and TRBJ2-7, with D maybe TRBD2 (7 bases). The CDR3 spans 16 residues. Trimming cost V 6 bases and J 5 bases, with 23 bases left between them. Germline V gene sequence: CDR1 SNHLY, CDR2 FYNNEI. The CDR3 DNA reads as TGTGCCAGCAGCTTGGGAGGGGGACCCCCCGAGGACGAGCAGTACTTC. Translating it yields CASSLGGGPPEDEQYF.

The chain's CDR3 is CAWIGGVKNTEAFF. The CDR3 nucleotides read TGTGCCTGGATTGGCGGCGTAAAGAACACTGAAGCTTTCTTT. The chain has TRBV30 and TRBJ1-1; D uncertain. This CDR3 is 14 amino acids long. V was trimmed by 4 bases and J by 1 base, leaving 13 bases between them. Germline V gene sequence: CDR1 GTSNPN, CDR2 SVGIG (reference sequence).

The chain uses TRBV7-6 and TRBJ2-1; weak D call: TRBD1 (5 bases). Germline assignment: CDR1 SGHVS and CDR2 FNYEAQ. The CDR3 is 15 residues long. V was trimmed by 1 base and J by 3 bases, leaving 10 bases between them. CDR3 residues: CASSLDQGLYNEQFF. In nucleotides, the CDR3 is TGTGCCAGCAGCTTAGATCAGGGTCTCTACAATGAGCAGTTCTTC.

This chain connects TRBV2 to TRBJ2-7; 9 bases line up with TRBD2. The CDR3 has 16 residues. CDR1 is SNHLY and CDR2 is FYNNEI in the germline V gene. J was trimmed by 0 bases and V by 6 bases; bases with no gene match: 9. The CDR3 spells CASRGVERGVSYEQYF. Here the CDR3 DNA reads TGTGCCAGCAGGGGGGTAGAGCGGGGGGTCTCCTACGAGCAGTACTTC. The full variable domain, rest sourced from reference TRBV2 and TRBJ2-7, is EPEVTQTPSHQVTQMGQEVILRCVPISNHLYFYWYRQILGQKVEFLVSFYNNEISEKSEIFDDQFSVERPDGSNFTLKIRSTKLEDSAMYFCASRGVERGVSYEQYFGPGTRLTVT.

For this clone: Other nucleotide sequences from this sample produce the same CDR3. The chain combines TRBV5-4 with TRBJ2-1; TRBD2 is a possible D gene (5 bases). The CDR3 is 15 residues long. The ends were cut back, 0 bases at V and 3 bases at J, with 10 bases in the middle. Germline CDR1 reads SGHNT; CDR2 reads YYREEE (reference sequence). The DNA for the CDR3 is TGTGCCAGCAGCTTGGGGACCACTAGCTACAATGAGCAGTTCTTC. Encoded protein: CASSLGTTSYNEQFF.

This chain links TRBV7-9 with TRBJ1-2; no firm D call. V lost 2 bases and J lost 6, with 10 bases in between. The CDR3 totals 13 residues. Germline CDR1 SEHNR, CDR2 FQNEAQ (reference sequence). The DNA of the CDR3 is TGTGCCAGCAGCTTACGCGCCAATGATGGCTACACCTTC. The encoded protein is CASSLRANDGYTF. The full variable domain, completed using reference TRBV7-9 and TRBJ1-2, is DTGVSQNPRHKITKRGQNVTFRCDPISEHNRLYWYRQTLGQGPEFLTYFQNEAQLEKSRLLSDRFSAERPKGSFSTLEIQRTEQGDSAMYLCASSLRANDGYTFGSGTRLTVV.

The chain joins TRBV7-3 to TRBJ2-2, with D possibly TRBD1 on 5 matching bases. This CDR3 region has 15 residues. Looked up from germline, CDR1 is SGHTA and CDR2 is FQGTGA. The germline V and J ends were trimmed by 5 bases and 5 bases, with 15 bases remaining between them. The CDR3 protein is CASSPQGRNTGELFF. In DNA form, the CDR3 reads TGTGCCAGCAGCCCGCAGGGTAGGAATACCGGGGAGCTGTTTTTT.

J is TRBJ1-1 and V is TRBV19; TRBD1 might be the D (6 bases). Germline-derived CDR1 and CDR2 are LNHDA and SQIVND (reference sequence). The CDR3 sequence is 15 residues long. Trimming stripped 3 bases from V and 4 bases from J, with 15 bases between. Written as DNA, the CDR3 is TGTGCCAGTAGTATTGCTTCGGGGGGCTTCACTGAAGCTTTCTTT. Amino acid sequence: CASSIASGGFTEAFF.

This clone appeared a single time. J is TRBJ1-2 and V is TRBV6-5; D call uncertain. The germline V and J ends were trimmed by 11 bases and 8 bases, with 9 bases remaining between them. The CDR3 is made up of 9 amino acids. Germline CDR1 and CDR2: MNHEY and SVGAGI. The CDR3 nucleotides are TGTGCCCGTTTGAGGGGCTACACCTTC. Its protein is CARLRGYTF.

This chain uses TRBV15 with TRBJ2-1; 9 bases are shared with TRBD2. CDR1 is LNHNV and CDR2 is YYDKDF in the germline V gene (reference sequence). Trimming removed 0 bases from V and 6 bases from J; junction bases left unmatched: 6. This CDR3 has 16 residues. The CDR3, as DNA: TGTGCCACCAGCAGAGATCGGGGTAGCGGGGGCAATGAGCAGTTCTTC. Protein sequence: CATSRDRGSGGNEQFF.

This clone was detected only once. The chain joins TRBV19 to TRBJ1-6; 9 nucleotides agree with TRBD1. V lost 4 bases to trimming and J lost 9 bases; unmatched junction nucleotides: 7. The CDR3 contains 15 residues. From germline, CDR1 is LNHDA and CDR2 SQIVND (reference sequence). CDR3 sequence: CASSTPGQGISPLHF. CDR3 sequence (DNA): TGTGCCAGTAGTACCCCGGGACAGGGAATTTCACCCCTCCACTTT.

This clone came up once. V gene TRBV5-4 combines with J gene TRBJ2-3, with D hard to call. The V gene's germline CDR1 is SGHNT and CDR2 YYREEE (reference sequence). V lost 4 bases and J 1 base, leaving 13 bases between the germline ends. The CDR3 runs to 15 residues. CDR3 protein: CASSESRVGTDTQYF. The CDR3 nucleotides read TGTGCCAGCAGCGAGAGTCGAGTTGGCACAGATACGCAGTATTTT.

V usage is TRBV27 and J usage is TRBJ2-3; 11 nucleotides agree with TRBD2. The CDR3 has 15 residues. The germline gives CDR1 MNHEY, CDR2 SMNVEV (reference sequence). V lost 6 bases, J lost 4 bases, and 6 bases stayed unmatched. CDR3 sequence: CASSLLAGAPDTQYF. CDR3 DNA: TGTGCCAGCAGCCTACTAGCGGGGGCACCAGATACGCAGTATTTT.

About this clone itself: At one boundary the junction diverges from the germline segment, which might be a read error. The chain uses TRBV7-7 and TRBJ2-7, with D unresolved. CDR1 is SSHAT, CDR2 FNYEAQ, per germline (reference sequence). The CDR3 has 13 residues. CDR3: CASSLRGSYEQYF. CDR3 DNA: TGTGCTAGCAGCTTAAGAGGTTCCTACGAGCAGTACTTC.

The chain has TRBV11-3 and TRBJ2-2; 7 bases line up with TRBD1. V lost 3 bases and J lost 4; bases outside the gene matches: 5. Germline V lookup: CDR1 SGHNT, CDR2 YENEEA. The CDR3 totals 15 residues. The CDR3 DNA sequence: TGTGCCAGCAGCTTCTCCAGGGGGACCACCGGGGAGCTGTTTTTT. It is translated as CASSFSRGTTGELFF.

V gene TRBV7-6 combines with J gene TRBJ1-1; D possibly corresponds to TRBD1 (6 bases). There are 13 residues in the CDR3. Germline V gene lookup returns CDR1 SGHVS and CDR2 FNYEAQ. Trimming left V 2 bases short and J 7 bases short, with 11 bases between. The CDR3 is CASSLMDRGEAFF. DNA for the CDR3: TGTGCCAGCAGCTTAATGGACAGAGGTGAAGCTTTCTTT.

The J gene is TRBJ2-7, the V gene TRBV18; D is possibly TRBD1 (6 bases). From germline, CDR1 is KGHSH and CDR2 LQKENI. The CDR3 has 14 amino acids. Trimming pared 2 bases from V and 6 bases from J, leaving 14 bases between. The CDR3 bases are TGTGCCAGCTCACCAACAGGGCCAAGAGGCGAGCAGTACTTC. Its translation is CASSPTGPRGEQYF.

This clone was counted once. This rearrangement joins TRBV4-3 to TRBJ2-3, with D perhaps TRBD2 (5 bases). Trimming stripped 0 bases from V and 3 bases from J, with 7 bases between. CDR1 and CDR2 from the germline V gene are LGHNA and YSLEER. The CDR3 covers 14 residues. The CDR3 nucleotides are TGCGCCAGCAGCCAAGAACGAGGGACAGATACGCAGTATTTT. Protein: CASSQERGTDTQYF.